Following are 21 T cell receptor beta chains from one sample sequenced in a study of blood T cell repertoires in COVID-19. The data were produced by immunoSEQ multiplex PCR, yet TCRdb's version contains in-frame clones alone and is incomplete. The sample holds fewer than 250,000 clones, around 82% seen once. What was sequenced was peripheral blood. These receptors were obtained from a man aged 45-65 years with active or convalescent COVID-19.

The CDR3 DNA follows: TGTGCCAGCAGCCAATCGGAGAGCTCCTATAATTCACCCCTCCACTTT. It translates to CASSQSESSYNSPLHF. The V call is TRBV3-1 (or the pseudogene TRBV3-2), the J call TRBJ1-6; D not certain. Trimming left V 2 bases short and J 0 bases short, with 8 bases between. This CDR3 is built from 16 residues. Germline CDR1 and CDR2: LGHDT and YNNKEL (reference sequence).

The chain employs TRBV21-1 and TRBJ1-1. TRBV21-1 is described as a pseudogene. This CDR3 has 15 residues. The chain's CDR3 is CASSKQFRGNTEAFF. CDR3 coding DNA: TGTGCCAGCAGCAAACAATTTCGCGGGAACACTGAAGCTTTCTTT.

The CDR3 DNA is TGTGCCAGTATGCGGCAGGGGGCGGAAAACTATGGCTACACCTTC. It encodes CASMRQGAENYGYTF. This chain connects TRBV19 to TRBJ1-2, with 8 bases lining up with TRBD1. CDR1 and CDR2 from the germline V gene are LNHDA and SQIVND (reference sequence). With 7 bases clipped from V and 2 bases from J, the junction kept 9 bases outside the gene matches. CDR3 length: 15 amino acids. Using reference TRBV19 and TRBJ1-2 for the parts outside the CDR3, the full variable domain is DGGITQSPKYLFRKEGQNVTLSCEQNLNHDAMYWYRQDPGQGLRLIYYSQIVNDFQKGDIAEGYSVSREKKESFPLTVTSAQKNPTAFYLCASMRQGAENYGYTFGSGTRLTVV.

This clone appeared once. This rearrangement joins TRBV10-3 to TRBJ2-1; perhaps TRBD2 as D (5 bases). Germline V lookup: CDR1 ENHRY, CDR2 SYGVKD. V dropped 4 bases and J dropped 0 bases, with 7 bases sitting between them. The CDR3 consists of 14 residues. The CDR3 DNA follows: TGTGCCATCAGTGGGGGAGACTCCTACAATGAGCAGTTCTTC. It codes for CAISGGDSYNEQFF.

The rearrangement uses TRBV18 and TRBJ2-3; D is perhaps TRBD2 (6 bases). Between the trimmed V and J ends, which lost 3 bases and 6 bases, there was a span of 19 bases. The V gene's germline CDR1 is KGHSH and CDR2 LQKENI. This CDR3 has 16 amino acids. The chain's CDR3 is CASSPRVWTIADTQYF. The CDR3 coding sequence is TGTGCCAGCTCACCCCGTGTATGGACTATTGCGGATACGCAGTATTTT.

CDR3 loop: CASSQGQGEQPQHF. The CDR3 bases are TGTGCCAGCAGCCAAGGACAGGGTGAACAGCCCCAGCATTTT. This rearrangement joins TRBV7-9 to TRBJ1-5; the match to TRBD1 covers 8 bases. V was pared by 5 bases and J by 7 bases, with 7 bases of the junction left unmatched. The CDR3 spans 14 residues. CDR1 and CDR2 from the germline V gene are SEHNR and FQNEAQ (reference sequence).

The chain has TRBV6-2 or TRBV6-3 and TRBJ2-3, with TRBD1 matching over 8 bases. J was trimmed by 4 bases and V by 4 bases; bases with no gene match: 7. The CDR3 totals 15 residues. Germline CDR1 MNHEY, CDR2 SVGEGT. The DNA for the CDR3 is TGTGCCAGCAGTTTCGGACAGGGCCGCGCAGATACGCAGTATTTT. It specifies CASSFGQGRADTQYF.

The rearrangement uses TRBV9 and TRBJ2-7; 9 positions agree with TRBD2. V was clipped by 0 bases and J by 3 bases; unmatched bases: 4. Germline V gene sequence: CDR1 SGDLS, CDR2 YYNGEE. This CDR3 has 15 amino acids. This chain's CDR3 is CASSVGSGGIYEQYF. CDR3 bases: TGTGCCAGCAGCGTAGGAAGCGGGGGGATCTACGAGCAGTACTTC. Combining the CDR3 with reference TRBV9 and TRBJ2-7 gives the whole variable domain DSGVTQTPKHLITATGQRVTLRCSPRSGDLSVYWYQQSLDQGLQFLIQYYNGEERAKGNILERFSAQQFPDLHSELNLSSLELGDSALYFCASSVGSGGIYEQYFGPGTRLTVT.

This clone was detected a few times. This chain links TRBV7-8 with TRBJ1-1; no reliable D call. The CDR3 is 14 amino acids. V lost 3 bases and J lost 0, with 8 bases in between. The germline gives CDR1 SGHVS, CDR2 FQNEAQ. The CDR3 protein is CASSFAGMNTEAFF. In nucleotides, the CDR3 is TGTGCCAGCAGCTTTGCGGGGATGAACACTGAAGCTTTCTTT.

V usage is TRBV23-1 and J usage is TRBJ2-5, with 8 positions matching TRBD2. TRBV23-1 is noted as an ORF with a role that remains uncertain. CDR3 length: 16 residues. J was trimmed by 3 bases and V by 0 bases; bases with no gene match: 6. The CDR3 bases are TGCGCCAGCAGTCAATCTAGGCAGGGACTAGAAGAGACCCAGTACTTC. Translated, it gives CASSQSRQGLEETQYF.

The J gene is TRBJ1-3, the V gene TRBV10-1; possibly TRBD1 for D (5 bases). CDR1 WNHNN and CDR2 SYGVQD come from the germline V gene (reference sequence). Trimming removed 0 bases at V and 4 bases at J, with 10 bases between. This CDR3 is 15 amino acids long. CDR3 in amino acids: CASSESAGPGNTIYF. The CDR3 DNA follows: TGCGCCAGCAGTGAGTCCGCAGGGCCAGGAAACACCATATATTTT.

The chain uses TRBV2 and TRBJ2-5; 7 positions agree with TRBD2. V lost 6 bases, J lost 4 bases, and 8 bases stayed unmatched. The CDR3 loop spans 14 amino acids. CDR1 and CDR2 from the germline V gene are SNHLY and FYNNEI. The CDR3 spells CASSLTSRRETQYF. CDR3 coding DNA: TGTGCCAGCAGCTTGACTAGCCGTCGAGAGACCCAGTACTTC.

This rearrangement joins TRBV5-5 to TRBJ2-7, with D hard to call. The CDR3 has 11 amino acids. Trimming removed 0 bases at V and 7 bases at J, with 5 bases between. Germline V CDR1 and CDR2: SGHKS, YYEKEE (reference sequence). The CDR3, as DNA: TGTGCCAGCAGCTTGGACGGTGAGCAGTACTTC. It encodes CASSLDGEQYF.

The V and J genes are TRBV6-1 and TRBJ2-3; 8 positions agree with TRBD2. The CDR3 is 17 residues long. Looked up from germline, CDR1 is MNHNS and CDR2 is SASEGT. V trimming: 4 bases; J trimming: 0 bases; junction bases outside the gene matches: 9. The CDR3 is CASSVAGSYSSTDTQYF. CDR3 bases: TGTGCCAGCAGTGTAGCGGGGAGCTACTCTAGCACAGATACGCAGTATTTT.

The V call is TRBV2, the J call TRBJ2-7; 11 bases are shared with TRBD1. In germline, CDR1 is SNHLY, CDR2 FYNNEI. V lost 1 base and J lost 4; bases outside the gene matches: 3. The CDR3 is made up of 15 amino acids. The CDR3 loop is CASSEDWDRGYEQYF. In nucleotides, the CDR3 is TGTGCCAGCAGTGAAGATTGGGACAGGGGGTACGAGCAGTACTTC.

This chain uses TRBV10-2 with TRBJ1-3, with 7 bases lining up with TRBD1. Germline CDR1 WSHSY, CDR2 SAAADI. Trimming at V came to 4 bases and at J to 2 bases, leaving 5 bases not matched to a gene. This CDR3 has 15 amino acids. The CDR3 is CASSVTGNTGNTIYF. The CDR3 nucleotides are TGCGCCAGCAGTGTGACAGGGAACACTGGAAACACCATATATTTT.

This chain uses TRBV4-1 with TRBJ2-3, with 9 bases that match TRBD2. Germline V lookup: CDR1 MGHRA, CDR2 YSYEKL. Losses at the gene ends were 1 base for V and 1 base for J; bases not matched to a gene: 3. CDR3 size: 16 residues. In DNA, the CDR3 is TGCGCCAGCAGCCAAGCTAGCGGGGCCGGCACAGATACGCAGTATTTT. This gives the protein CASSQASGAGTDTQYF.

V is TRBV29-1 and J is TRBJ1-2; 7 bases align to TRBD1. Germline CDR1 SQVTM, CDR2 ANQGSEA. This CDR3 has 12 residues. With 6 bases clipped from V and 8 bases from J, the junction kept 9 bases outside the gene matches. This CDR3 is CSVSGTGEGYTF. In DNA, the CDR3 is TGCAGCGTCTCCGGAACAGGGGAAGGCTACACCTTC.

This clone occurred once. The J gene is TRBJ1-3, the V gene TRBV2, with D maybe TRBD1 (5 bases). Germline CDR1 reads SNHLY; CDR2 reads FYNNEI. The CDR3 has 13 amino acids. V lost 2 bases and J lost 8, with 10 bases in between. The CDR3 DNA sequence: TGTGCCAGCAGTGAAAGCAGGGATGACACCATATATTTT. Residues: CASSESRDDTIYF.

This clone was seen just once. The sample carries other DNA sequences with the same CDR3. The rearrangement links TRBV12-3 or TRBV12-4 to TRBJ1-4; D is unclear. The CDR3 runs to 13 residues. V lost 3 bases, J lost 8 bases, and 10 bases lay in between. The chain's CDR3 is CASSLRGGEKLFF. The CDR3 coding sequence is TGTGCCAGCAGTTTGCGCGGAGGGGAAAAACTGTTTTTT.

The CDR3 bases are TGTGCCAGCAGAAGAGGGCGGCCCCCACTCCGCTATTACTTC. Protein sequence: CASRRGRPPLRYYF. The J gene is TRBJ2-7, the V gene TRBV6-4; TRBD2 might be the D (5 bases). CDR3 length equals 14 residues. Trimming took off 6 bases at V and 13 bases at J, with 25 bases between the two ends. The germline gives CDR1 MRHNA, CDR2 SNTAGT.